This TCR beta chain was captured by sequencing in a study of blood T cell repertoires in COVID-19. Study-level background: COVID-19 samples collected from the United States, Italy and Spain covered acute and convalescent phases. Sources were T cells, B-cell-depleted T cells, or PBMCs; the material itself was cDNA or gDNA.

Per the study methods: Amplification from reference gene primers served as the basis for estimated nucleated cell counts. The assay was immunoSEQ multiplex PCR, and TCRdb's table has in-frame clones only and misses some. D and trimming come from the DNA, and the V and J calls and clone size come from that table. The repertoire consists of approximately 150,000 clones, with 87% occurring once and the leading ten covering approximately 35%. The sample comprised peripheral blood. The sequence derives from a man in his fifties or sixties who had recovered from COVID-19.

CDR3 residues: CSGRGAYEQYF. The CDR3 DNA follows: TGCAGTGGGCGGGGTGCCTACGAGCAGTACTTC. V gene TRBV20-1 combines with J gene TRBJ2-7, with D tentatively TRBD2 (6 bases). The germline V gene has CDR1 DFQATT and CDR2 SNEGSKA (reference sequence). This CDR3 spans 11 amino acids. Between the trimmed V and J ends, which lost 7 bases and 2 bases, there was a span of 9 bases.